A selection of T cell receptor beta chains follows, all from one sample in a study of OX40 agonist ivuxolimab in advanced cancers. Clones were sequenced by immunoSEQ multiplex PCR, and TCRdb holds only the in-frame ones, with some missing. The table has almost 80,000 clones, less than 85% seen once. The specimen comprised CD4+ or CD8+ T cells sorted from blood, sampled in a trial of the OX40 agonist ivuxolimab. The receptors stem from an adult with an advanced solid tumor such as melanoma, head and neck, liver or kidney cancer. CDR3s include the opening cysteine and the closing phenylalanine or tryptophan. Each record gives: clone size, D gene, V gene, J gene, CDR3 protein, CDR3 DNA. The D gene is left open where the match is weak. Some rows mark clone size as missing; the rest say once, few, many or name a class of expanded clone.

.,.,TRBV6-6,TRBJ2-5,CASTTVIQETQYF,TGTGCCAGCACGACAGTAATACAAGAGACCCAGTACTTC
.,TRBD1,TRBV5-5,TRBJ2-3,CASRTRDRGYADTQYF,TGTGCCAGCCGTACCCGGGACAGGGGTTATGCAGATACGCAGTATTTT
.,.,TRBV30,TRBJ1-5,CAWSLSPGGAPNQPQHF,TGTGCCTGGAGCCTATCCCCGGGGGGGGCCCCCAATCAGCCCCAGCATTTT
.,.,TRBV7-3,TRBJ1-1,CASSPTSGVTEAFF,TGTGCCAGCAGCCCTACCTCAGGGGTCACTGAAGCTTTCTTT
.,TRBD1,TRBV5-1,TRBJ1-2,CASSLANTLGQVHYGYTF,TGCGCCAGCAGCTTGGCAAATACCCTAGGACAGGTTCACTATGGCTACACCTTC
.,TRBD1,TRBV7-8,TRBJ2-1,CASSLATGGLNEQFF,TGTGCCAGCAGCTTAGCAACAGGGGGCCTTAATGAGCAGTTCTTC
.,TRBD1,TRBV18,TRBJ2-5,CASSPGQGETQYF,TGTGCCAGCTCACCAGGACAGGGAGAGACCCAGTACTTC
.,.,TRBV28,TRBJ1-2,CASSQVQAGSVGYTF,TGTGCCAGCAGCCAGGTCCAGGCGGGAAGCGTGGGCTACACCTTC
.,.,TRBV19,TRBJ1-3,CASSIRPTGNTIYF,TGTGCCAGTAGTATCCGACCGACGGGGAACACCATATATTTT
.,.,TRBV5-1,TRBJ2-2,CASTFSYGNTGELFF,TGCGCCAGCACCTTTTCCTACGGAAACACCGGGGAGCTGTTTTTT
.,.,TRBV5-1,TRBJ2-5,CASSLVAGANQETQYF,TGCGCCAGCAGCTTGGTGGCAGGGGCCAACCAAGAGACCCAGTACTTC
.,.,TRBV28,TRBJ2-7,CASKTGRYEQYF,TGTGCCAGCAAGACAGGCCGCTACGAGCAGTACTTC
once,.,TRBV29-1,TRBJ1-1,CSVEPPNTEAFF,TGCAGCGTTGAACCACCGAACACTGAAGCTTTCTTT
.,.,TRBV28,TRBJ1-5,CASSLQTNQPQHF,TGTGCCAGCAGTTTACAGACCAATCAGCCCCAGCATTTT
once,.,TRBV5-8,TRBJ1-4,CASSHRGSTNEKLFF,TGTGCCAGCAGCCACCGAGGGTCAACTAATGAAAAACTGTTTTTT
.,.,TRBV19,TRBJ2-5,CASSSEGNRETQYF,TGTGCCAGTAGTAGCGAGGGTAATAGGGAGACCCAGTACTTC
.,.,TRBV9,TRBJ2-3,CASSVLGGREDTQYF,TGTGCCAGCAGCGTATTGGGGGGGCGCGAAGATACGCAGTATTTT
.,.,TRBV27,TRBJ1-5,CASRRTAGQSSSQPQHF,TGTGCCAGCCGACGAACCGCGGGACAAAGTTCAAGTCAGCCCCAGCATTTT
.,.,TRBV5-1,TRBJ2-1,CASSLALMYNEQFF,TGCGCCAGCAGCTTGGCACTAATGTACAATGAGCAGTTCTTC
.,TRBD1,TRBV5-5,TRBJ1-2,CASSYDRGQGYTF,TGTGCCAGCAGCTACGACAGGGGGCAGGGCTACACCTTC
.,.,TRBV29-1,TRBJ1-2,CSVEDGSQRRGYTF,TGCAGCGTTGAAGATGGGAGCCAAAGGCGTGGCTACACCTTC
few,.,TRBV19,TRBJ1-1,CASSRQTGYYTEAFF,TGTGCCAGTAGCCGTCAGACAGGATACTACACTGAAGCTTTCTTT
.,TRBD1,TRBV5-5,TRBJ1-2,CASSSIRQGAGGYTF,TGTGCCAGCAGCAGTATAAGACAGGGGGCTGGTGGCTACACCTTC
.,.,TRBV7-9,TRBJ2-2,CASSYQRANTGELFF,TGTGCCAGCAGCTACCAGCGGGCGAACACCGGGGAGCTGTTTTTT
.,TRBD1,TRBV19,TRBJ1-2,CASIPGGKNYGYTF,TGTGCCAGTATACCAGGGGGCAAGAACTATGGCTACACCTTC
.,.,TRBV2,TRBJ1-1,CASRVRNRATEAFF,TGTGCCAGCAGGGTCCGTAACAGGGCCACTGAAGCTTTCTTT
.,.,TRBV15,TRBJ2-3,CATSRVTGSDTQYF,TGTGCCACCAGCAGAGTTACAGGGTCAGATACGCAGTATTTT
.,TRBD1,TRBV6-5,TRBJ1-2,CASSYSTGMAYGYTF,TGTGCCAGCAGTTACTCGACAGGGATGGCCTATGGCTACACCTTC
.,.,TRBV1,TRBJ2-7,CTSSQEGASGSWEQYF,TGCACCAGCAGCCAAGAAGGGGCTAGCGGGAGTTGGGAGCAGTACTTC
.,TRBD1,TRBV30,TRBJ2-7,CAWRDRGYEQYF,TGTGCCTGGAGGGACAGGGGCTACGAGCAGTACTTC
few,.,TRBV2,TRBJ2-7,CASTQEAGYYEQYF,TGTGCCAGCACTCAAGAGGCGGGATACTACGAGCAGTACTTC
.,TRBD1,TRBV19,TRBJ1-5,CASSSQGNNQPQHF,TGTGCCAGTAGTTCACAGGGGAACAATCAGCCCCAGCATTTT
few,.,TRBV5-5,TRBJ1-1,CASSNPGEGAEAFF,TGTGCCAGCAGCAACCCCGGGGAGGGGGCTGAAGCTTTCTTT
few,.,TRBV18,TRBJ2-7,CASSLGPASYEQYF,TGTGCCAGCTCACTAGGACCGGCCTCCTACGAGCAGTACTTC
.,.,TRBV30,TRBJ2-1,CAWSEDRHNEQFF,TGTGCCTGGAGTGAGGACAGACACAATGAGCAGTTCTTC
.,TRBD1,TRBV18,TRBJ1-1,CASSLIGQGGNTEAFF,TGTGCCAGCTCCCTTATTGGACAGGGCGGAAACACTGAAGCTTTCTTT
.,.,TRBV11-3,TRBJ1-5,CASSLTGDQPQHF,TGTGCCAGCAGCTTAACTGGGGATCAGCCCCAGCATTTT
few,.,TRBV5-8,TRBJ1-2,CASSFRQGTYYGYTF,TGTGCCAGCAGCTTCCGGCAGGGGACCTACTATGGCTACACCTTC
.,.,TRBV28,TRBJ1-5,CASRGDSNQPQHF,TGTGCCAGCAGGGGGGATAGCAATCAGCCCCAGCATTTT
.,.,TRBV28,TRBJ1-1,CASSRGRGGGRVTEAFF,TGTGCCAGCAGTCGGGGTAGAGGAGGAGGACGGGTAACTGAAGCTTTCTTT
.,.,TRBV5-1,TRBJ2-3,CASSLDKGPQYF,TGCGCCAGCAGCTTGGACAAGGGCCCGCAGTATTTT
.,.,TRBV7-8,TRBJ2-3,CASSLSRATDTQYF,TGTGCCAGCAGCTTATCCCGTGCCACAGATACGCAGTATTTT
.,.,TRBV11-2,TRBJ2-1,CASSLVSSPYNEQFF,TGTGCCAGCAGCTTAGTTTCTAGTCCCTACAATGAGCAGTTCTTC
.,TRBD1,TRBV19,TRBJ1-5,CASSLTSLRGQPQHF,TGTGCCAGTAGTTTAACCAGCCTCAGGGGGCAGCCCCAGCATTTT
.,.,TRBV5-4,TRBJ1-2,CASSGYRSYGYTF,TGTGCCAGCAGCGGATACAGAAGCTATGGCTACACCTTC
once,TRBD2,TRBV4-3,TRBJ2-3,CASSQQLAGLIFDTQYF,TGCGCCAGCAGCCAGCAATTAGCGGGGCTAATTTTCGATACGCAGTATTTT
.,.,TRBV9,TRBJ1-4,CASSVAGAEGKLFF,TGTGCCAGCAGCGTAGCAGGGGCGGAGGGAAAACTGTTTTTT
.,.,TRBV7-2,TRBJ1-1,CASSFRNSNTEAFF,TGTGCCAGCAGCTTTCGGAACTCGAACACTGAAGCTTTCTTT
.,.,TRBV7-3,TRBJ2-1,CASSQGTSWGNEQFF,TGTGCCAGCAGTCAAGGGACATCATGGGGCAATGAGCAGTTCTTC
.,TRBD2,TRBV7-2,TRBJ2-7,CASSYSSGWTAYEQYF,TGTGCCAGCAGCTACTCTAGCGGGTGGACAGCCTACGAGCAGTACTTC